The clone carrying this TCR beta chain was seen many times. Its antigen is still unknown. This entry comes from a study of glioma-infiltrating T cells. Notes on the study in general: Tissue-blood divergence was below expectation in non-neoplastic patients, above in gliomas.

Using RNA template, CDR3s of TCR alpha and beta were amplified with iRepertoire arm-PCR. TCRdb re-analysed the multiplex PCR reads in MiXCR, keeping a single row per CDR3 protein. Of tens of thousands of distinct CDR3 sequences in the sample, 20% to 25% were seen once. The CDR3 is 13 residues long. In germline, CDR1 is SGHVS, CDR2 FNYEAQ. V was shortened by 0 bases and J by 13 bases, with 15 bases between the two germline ends. The chain uses TRBV7-6 and TRBJ1-2; no clear D. The origin of this receptor is a human donor with low-grade glioma or glioblastoma, undergoing nonglioma brain surgery, or in good health (not recorded which). Sequenced input: glioma tissue, nonneoplastic brain tissue, or PBMCs (not recorded which). The DNA of the CDR3 is TGTGCCAGCAGCTTAGCCTCCAGGACCCCCACCACCTTC. Translated: CASSLASRTPTTF.